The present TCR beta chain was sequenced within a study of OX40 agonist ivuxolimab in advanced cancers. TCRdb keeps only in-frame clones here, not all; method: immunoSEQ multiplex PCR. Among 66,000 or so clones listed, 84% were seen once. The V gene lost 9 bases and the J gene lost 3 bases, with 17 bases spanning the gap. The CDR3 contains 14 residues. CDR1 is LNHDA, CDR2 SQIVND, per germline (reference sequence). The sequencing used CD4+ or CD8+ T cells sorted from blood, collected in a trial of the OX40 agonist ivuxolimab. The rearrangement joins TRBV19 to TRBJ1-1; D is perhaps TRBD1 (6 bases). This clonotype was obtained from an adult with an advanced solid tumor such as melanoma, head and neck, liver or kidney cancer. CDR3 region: CARAFTGRDTEAFF. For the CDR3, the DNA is TGTGCCAGAGCTTTCACAGGGAGGGACACTGAAGCTTTCTTT.